These 27 T cell receptor beta chains originate from one sample sequenced in a study of T-cell memory formation after mild COVID-19. Each CDR3 protein is one row after TCRdb ran MiXCR on the 5' RACE reads. The data contain about 560,000 distinct CDR3 sequences, about 20% of them singletons. Sequences were obtained from PBMCs or a T cell subset sorted from them (not recorded which). These receptors were taken from an adult woman who had mild COVID-19 (a few samples of this study predate the infection). Cell type and time point are not known.

The table lists this clonotype with a few counts. This sequence may be a read error, since a much larger clone differs from it by one base. The rearrangement links TRBV7-3 to TRBJ1-2, with D possibly being TRBD1 (5 bases). V was pared by 2 bases and J by 4 bases, with 8 bases between. CDR1 is SGHTA, CDR2 FQGTGA, per germline. The length of the CDR3 is 13 residues. Written as DNA, the CDR3 is TGTGCCAGCAGCTTAGGGGACGGCTATGGCTACACCTTC. The encoded protein is CASSLGDGYGYTF. The full variable domain, completed using reference TRBV7-3 and TRBJ1-2, is GAGVSQTPSNKVTEKGKYVELRCDPISGHTALYWYRQSLGQGPEFLIYFQGTGAADDSGLPNDRFFAVRPEGSVSTLKIQRTERGDSAVYLCASSLGDGYGYTFGSGTRLTVV.

This clonotype was counted a few times. The chain combines TRBV28 with TRBJ2-7; the D gene is possibly TRBD1 (6 bases). Trimming took 5 bases from V and 0 from J, leaving 14 bases between them. Germline CDR1 MDHEN, CDR2 SYDVKM. The CDR3 loop spans 15 amino acids. DNA of the CDR3: TGTGCCAGCAGTGCACAGGGTAAGGGCTCCTACGAGCAGTACTTC. Translated, it gives CASSAQGKGSYEQYF.

The V gene is TRBV5-6, the J gene TRBJ1-5, with D possibly TRBD1 on 6 matching bases. The CDR3 contains 16 residues. From germline, CDR1 is SGHDT and CDR2 YYEEEE. Trimming cost V 3 bases and J 4 bases, with 17 bases left between them. The CDR3 sequence: CASSSSHRERNQPQHF. CDR3 nucleotide sequence: TGTGCCAGCAGCTCCTCTCACAGGGAAAGGAATCAGCCCCAGCATTTT.

In its sample, this clonotype was seen a few times. The J gene is TRBJ2-5, the V gene TRBV7-2; 11 positions match TRBD2. V shed 4 bases and J 1 base; nucleotides not matched to a gene: 17. CDR1 is SGHTA and CDR2 is FQGNSA in the germline V gene. The CDR3 contains 20 residues. The CDR3 DNA sequence: TGTGCCAGCAGCTACCCCGACACGGAAACTAGCGGGGGCACCCAAGAGACCCAGTACTTC. Its translation is CASSYPDTETSGGTQETQYF.

The V and J genes are TRBV3-1 and TRBJ1-1, with D unclear. CDR3 length: 12 residues. V gave up 2 bases and J gave up 6 bases, with 7 bases separating them. Germline lookup yields CDR1 LGHDT and CDR2 YNNKEL (reference sequence). The CDR3 region is CASSQRTAEAFF. In DNA form, the CDR3 reads TGTGCCAGCAGCCAACGGACGGCTGAAGCTTTCTTT.

The rearrangement uses TRBV20-1 and TRBJ1-4; D might be TRBD1 (5 bases). In germline, CDR1 is DFQATT, CDR2 SNEGSKA (reference sequence). V was pared by 3 bases and J by 8 bases, with 10 bases between. This CDR3 region has 12 residues. CDR3 sequence: CSARGTGEKLFF. The DNA of the CDR3 is TGCAGTGCTAGGGGGACCGGGGAAAAACTGTTTTTT.

The chain links TRBV24-1 to TRBJ2-5; TRBD2 aligns across 8 bases. V lost 5 bases, J lost 2 bases, and 9 bases stayed unmatched. CDR3 size: 16 residues. Germline V gives CDR1 KGHDR, CDR2 SFDVKD. The CDR3 spells CATSAGGGRGQETQYF. The CDR3 DNA reads as TGTGCCACCAGTGCGGGGGGGGGCCGTGGACAAGAGACCCAGTACTTC.

The J gene is TRBJ1-3, the V gene TRBV5-5; D gene ambiguous. V lost 0 bases to trimming and J lost 3 bases, with 16 bases between them. The CDR3 totals 17 residues. CDR1 and CDR2 (germline): SGHKS, YYEKEE (reference sequence). The CDR3 DNA is TGTGCCAGCAGCTTGGCCCCTTTCGGCCAGCTTGGAAACACCATATATTTT. Residues: CASSLAPFGQLGNTIYF.

V and J are TRBV29-1 and TRBJ2-3; D is unclear. The CDR3 is 12 amino acids. V was clipped by 7 bases and J by 3 bases, with 11 bases between them. The germline CDR1 and CDR2 sequences are SQVTM and ANQGSEA. The CDR3 DNA sequence: TGCAGCGCAGCAGGAACTACAGATACGCAGTATTTT. It encodes CSAAGTTDTQYF.

The rearrangement uses TRBV5-1 and TRBJ2-5, with TRBD1 identical over 9 bases. Trimming cost V 4 bases and J 3 bases; bases outside gene matches: 4. Per the germline V gene, CDR1 is SGHRS and CDR2 is YFSETQ. CDR3 size: 14 residues. The CDR3 loop is CASSSRDREETQYF. In DNA form, the CDR3 reads TGCGCCAGCAGCAGCCGGGACAGGGAAGAGACCCAGTACTTC.

This clonotype showed up just a few times. This chain connects TRBV11-1 to TRBJ1-2; maybe TRBD1 (5 bases). Trimming removed 3 bases from V and 6 bases from J, with 14 bases in between. The CDR3 runs 14 residues. The germline CDR1 and CDR2 sequences are SGHAT and FQDESV (reference sequence). CDR3 nucleotide sequence: TGTGCCAGCAGCTTCCGGGACCGCCATAATGGCTACACCTTC. It specifies CASSFRDRHNGYTF.

The chain has TRBV9 and TRBJ2-3; D possibly corresponds to TRBD2 (8 bases). CDR1 and CDR2 from the germline V gene are SGDLS and YYNGEE. The V gene lost 2 bases and the J gene lost 3 bases, with 31 bases spanning the gap. CDR3 length: 21 residues. The CDR3 sequence: CASSVRGGAPGGPVSTDTQYF. The CDR3 nucleotides are TGTGCCAGCAGCGTTAGAGGGGGCGCCCCGGGAGGGCCGGTCAGTACAGATACGCAGTATTTT.

This clonotype appeared a few times. The V and J genes are TRBV3-1 and TRBJ1-6, with D uncertain. The V gene lost 0 bases and the J gene lost 0 bases, with 6 bases spanning the gap. Germline V gives CDR1 LGHDT, CDR2 YNNKEL (reference sequence). The CDR3 contains 16 residues. For the CDR3, the DNA is TGTGCCAGCAGCCAAGACTTGAGCTCCTATAATTCACCCCTCCACTTT. It codes for CASSQDLSSYNSPLHF.

This clonotype was counted a few times. V usage is TRBV9 and J usage is TRBJ2-1; weak D call: TRBD2 (6 bases). Germline V lookup: CDR1 SGDLS, CDR2 YYNGEE. CDR3 length: 16 residues. V lost 0 bases to trimming and J lost 4 bases, with 14 bases between them. This chain's CDR3 is CASSVAETRPYNEQFF. CDR3 nucleotides: TGTGCCAGCAGCGTAGCCGAGACTAGACCTTACAATGAGCAGTTCTTC.

The rearrangement links TRBV7-2 to TRBJ1-4; D uncertain. CDR3 length: 14 amino acids. V was clipped by 0 bases and J by 6 bases, with 8 bases between them. Germline-derived CDR1 and CDR2 are SGHTA and FQGNSA. CDR3 amino acids: CASSLAGRDEKLFF. As DNA, the CDR3 is TGTGCCAGCAGCTTAGCGGGGAGGGATGAAAAACTGTTTTTT.

This clonotype turned up a few times. The chain couples TRBV20-1 to TRBJ2-7, with 7 bases aligning to TRBD1. Germline CDR1 DFQATT, CDR2 SNEGSKA (reference sequence). The CDR3 extends over 14 amino acids. Unmatched junction bases numbered 8, after V lost 6 bases and J lost 0 bases. In DNA, the CDR3 is TGCAGTGCCCACCGGGACAGCTCCTCCTACGAGCAGTACTTC. This encodes CSAHRDSSSYEQYF.

This sequence joins TRBV7-9 and TRBJ2-7, with 9 nucleotides matching TRBD1. CDR1 is SEHNR, CDR2 FQNEAQ, per germline (reference sequence). CDR3 length: 15 amino acids. The junction had 6 bases not matched to a gene; V was cut back by 4 bases and J by 2 bases. The CDR3 coding sequence is TGTGCCAGCAGCTCTCTGGGACAGGGAACCTACGAGCAGTACTTC. Its translation is CASSSLGQGTYEQYF.

This chain links TRBV20-1 with TRBJ2-2; D could derive from TRBD1 or TRBD2 (5 bases each). This CDR3 has 15 amino acids. Germline V lookup: CDR1 DFQATT, CDR2 SNEGSKA (reference sequence). V lost 0 bases and J 4 bases, leaving 12 bases between the germline ends. The CDR3 nucleotides are TGCAGTGCTAGAGATCCACAGAGGGGCACCGGGGAGCTGTTTTTT. This codes for CSARDPQRGTGELFF.

This clonotype was seen at least ten times. The chain joins TRBV14 to TRBJ2-7; D is tentatively TRBD1 or TRBD2 (5 bases each). Germline CDR1 and CDR2: SGHDN and FVKESK. The CDR3 runs 16 residues. V lost 1 base to trimming and J lost 2 bases, with 15 bases between them. CDR3 bases: TGTGCCAGCAGCCAAGTAGCCGGGGCAGGCCCCTACGAGCAGTACTTC. Residues: CASSQVAGAGPYEQYF.

V is TRBV3-1 and J is TRBJ2-2; 7 bases agree with TRBD1. CDR3 length: 16 amino acids. J was trimmed by 8 bases and V by 0 bases; bases with no gene match: 9. Germline V gives CDR1 LGHDT, CDR2 YNNKEL (reference sequence). The chain's CDR3 is CASSQDSTGDIGELFF. The CDR3 DNA reads as TGTGCCAGCAGCCAAGATTCAACAGGGGATATTGGGGAGCTGTTTTTT.

V gene TRBV12-3 or TRBV12-4 combines with J gene TRBJ2-3, with D perhaps matching TRBD2 (7 bases). This CDR3 is built from 15 residues. Trimming left V 4 bases short and J 2 bases short, with 13 bases between. Here the CDR3 reads CASSSGGGLTDTQYF. The CDR3 DNA sequence: TGTGCCAGCAGTTCGGGCGGGGGCCTCACAGATACGCAGTATTTT.

The rearrangement joins TRBV7-2 to TRBJ2-2; 8 bases are a match to TRBD1. The CDR3 is made up of 13 amino acids. Germline CDR1 SGHTA, CDR2 FQGNSA. Trimming cost V 10 bases and J 3 bases; bases outside gene matches: 4. The CDR3 DNA follows: TGTGCCATCAGACAGGGGTACACCGGGGAGCTGTTTTTT. Its translation is CAIRQGYTGELFF.

V gene TRBV29-1 combines with J gene TRBJ2-3, with 7 bases matching TRBD1. Germline assignment: CDR1 SQVTM and CDR2 ANQGSEA. The V and J ends lost 5 bases and 11 bases, in that order; junction bases with no gene match: 19. This CDR3 is 15 amino acids long. The CDR3 bases are TGCAGCGTTCTTCGCCGGGACAGCCCTCGACTTATGCAGTATTTT. This sequence encodes CSVLRRDSPRLMQYF.

This clonotype was observed a handful of times. This chain joins TRBV2 and TRBJ2-1; D unresolved. The germline V gene encodes CDR1 SNHLY and CDR2 FYNNEI. The CDR3 has 14 amino acids. Trimming took 3 bases from V and 0 from J, leaving 6 bases between them. The CDR3 DNA reads as TGTGCCAGCAGTGACAAGAGCTCCTACAATGAGCAGTTCTTC. This codes for CASSDKSSYNEQFF.

This clonotype appeared a few times. The rearrangement links TRBV7-2 to TRBJ2-7; D call uncertain. Trimming shortened V by 5 bases and J by 0 bases, and 8 bases separated the two germline ends. The CDR3 is made up of 13 amino acids. The germline V gene encodes CDR1 SGHTA and CDR2 FQGNSA. Here the CDR3 DNA reads TGTGCCAGCAGCCAAATTTCCTCCTACGAGCAGTACTTC. It yields the protein CASSQISSYEQYF. The full variable domain, in which reference TRBV7-2 and TRBJ2-7 provide the parts outside the CDR3, is GAGVSQSPSNKVTEKGKDVELRCDPISGHTALYWYRQSLGQGLEFLIYFQGNSAPDKSGLPSDRFSAERTGGSVSTLTIQRTQQEDSAVYLCASSQISSYEQYFGPGTRLTVT.

The rearrangement uses TRBV5-4 and TRBJ1-2; a weak D match, TRBD1 (6 bases). Germline CDR1 reads SGHNT; CDR2 reads YYREEE (reference sequence). The CDR3 spans 12 residues. V dropped 4 bases and J dropped 4 bases, with 8 bases sitting between them. CDR3 nucleotide sequence: TGTGCCAGCAGCGCGGACAGCTATGGCTACACCTTC. Protein sequence: CASSADSYGYTF. The variable domain in full, with the rest retrieved from reference TRBV5-4 and TRBJ1-2, is ETGVTQSPTHLIKTRGQQVTLRCSSQSGHNTVSWYQQALGQGPQFIFQYYREEENGRGNFPPRFSGLQFPNYSSELNVNALELDDSALYLCASSADSYGYTFGSGTRLTVV.

This clonotype was seen only once. The J gene is TRBJ2-1, the V gene TRBV20-1, with 7 bases identical to TRBD2. Looked up from germline, CDR1 is DFQATT and CDR2 is SNEGSKA (reference sequence). The CDR3 is made up of 15 amino acids. V lost 1 base and J lost 6; bases outside the gene matches: 9. Here the CDR3 reads CSARAGGSWANEQFF. In nucleotides, the CDR3 is TGCAGTGCTAGAGCTGGCGGGAGCTGGGCCAATGAGCAGTTCTTC.